These 12 T cell receptor beta chains originate from one sample sequenced in a study of T cells in Graves' hyperthyroidism and ophthalmopathy. The investigators amplified TCR beta CDR3 regions from RNA transcripts. Initially, a first-round RT-PCR of the TCR CDR3 employed the HTBI primer set. One entry per CDR3 protein, called by TCRdb with MiXCR from the multiplex PCR reads. The sample yields fewer than 550,000 distinct CDR3 sequences, around 16% seen once. The specimen was blood. The receptor source for this set is a woman aged 18 to 35 with Graves' hyperthyroidism.

There are a few counts of this clonotype. The chain uses TRBV3-1 and TRBJ1-6; possibly TRBD1 for D (6 bases). Germline CDR1 reads LGHDT; CDR2 reads YNNKEL (reference sequence). The CDR3 is 17 residues long. Trimming pared 5 bases from V and 2 bases from J, leaving 16 bases between. The DNA of the CDR3 is TGTGCCAGCAGCGACACAAAACGGACAGCCTATAATTCACCCCTCCACTTT. Translated: CASSDTKRTAYNSPLHF.

This clonotype was recorded at least ten times. This chain joins TRBV11-2 and TRBJ1-3, with TRBD1 as a possible D gene (6 bases). V lost 3 bases and J 5 bases, leaving 17 bases between the germline ends. The CDR3 sequence is 16 residues long. CDR1 is SGHAT and CDR2 is FQNNGV in the germline V gene. CDR3 nucleotides: TGTGCCAGCAGCTTGGGACGGGGGGCAAACCGAAACACCATATATTTT. Residues: CASSLGRGANRNTIYF.

This clonotype was observed at least ten times. The rearrangement links TRBV20-1 to TRBJ2-4; 9 positions match TRBD1. The CDR3 is 16 residues long. J was trimmed by 0 bases and V by 5 bases; bases with no gene match: 8. Per germline, CDR1 DFQATT and CDR2 SNEGSKA (reference sequence). CDR3 in amino acids: CSAGGGQGKAKNIQYF. DNA for the CDR3: TGCAGTGCTGGGGGTGGACAGGGGAAAGCCAAAAACATTCAGTACTTC.

This clonotype appeared many times. The V and J genes are TRBV27 and TRBJ2-2; 12 nucleotides agree with TRBD2. Germline CDR1 MNHEY, CDR2 SMNVEV (reference sequence). The CDR3 contains 16 residues. V lost 8 bases, J lost 4 bases, and 8 bases stayed unmatched. This CDR3 reads CASRSGLAGITGELFF. Written as DNA, the CDR3 is TGTGCCAGCCGAAGCGGACTAGCGGGAATCACCGGGGAGCTGTTTTTT.

This clonotype has ten or more counts. The V call is TRBV27, the J call TRBJ2-7; maybe TRBD1 (6 bases). This CDR3 contains 15 residues. The V end lost 5 bases, the J end lost 4 bases, and 18 bases lay between the germline ends. The germline V gene has CDR1 MNHEY and CDR2 SMNVEV (reference sequence). CDR3 in DNA: TGTGCCAGCAGTAGAGTCGGGACAAGAGATTACGAGCAGTACTTC. Its translation: CASSRVGTRDYEQYF.

This clonotype was seen ten or more times. V is TRBV7-2 and J is TRBJ2-7, with no clear D. CDR1 and CDR2 from the germline V gene are SGHTA and FQGNSA. The CDR3 extends over 14 amino acids. V dropped 1 base and J dropped 4 bases, with 11 bases sitting between them. The CDR3 bases are TGTGCCAGCAGCTTAGTTTCTCGGCAATACGAGCAGTACTTC. Protein product: CASSLVSRQYEQYF.

The chain combines TRBV6-5 with TRBJ2-7, with 11 bases aligning to TRBD2. V lost 0 bases and J lost 0; bases outside the gene matches: 7. CDR1 is MNHEY and CDR2 is SVGAGI in the germline V gene. The CDR3 is 18 residues long. CDR3 in DNA: TGTGCCAGCAGTTACTCCCTAGCGGGAGGCTCGAGCTCCTACGAGCAGTACTTC. It specifies CASSYSLAGGSSSYEQYF.

A few counts support this clonotype. V and J are TRBV24-1 and TRBJ2-7; TRBD1 aligns across 10 bases. The CDR3 spans 15 residues. Germline V gene data show CDR1 as KGHDR and CDR2 as SFDVKD. Trimming cost V 3 bases and J 4 bases; bases outside gene matches: 5. CDR3 DNA sequence: TGTGCCACCAGTGATCCGACGGACAGGGGGTACGAGCAGTACTTC. It yields the protein CATSDPTDRGYEQYF.

A few counts support this clonotype. CDR3: CASSYSISGETQYF. CDR3 sequence (DNA): TGTGCCAGCAGTTACTCTATTTCCGGGGAGACCCAGTACTTC. The rearrangement uses TRBV6-2 or TRBV6-3 and TRBJ2-5; D call uncertain. The V end lost 0 bases, the J end lost 5 bases, and 10 bases lay between the germline ends. Germline V gene lookup returns CDR1 MNHEY and CDR2 SVGEGT. The CDR3 loop spans 14 amino acids.

At least ten counts were recorded for this clonotype. The CDR3 reads CASSSIAGGIYNEQFF. Here the CDR3 DNA reads TGTGCCAGCAGCTCGATAGCGGGAGGGATCTACAATGAGCAGTTCTTC. The chain uses TRBV11-2 and TRBJ2-1; 11 positions match TRBD2. The V and J ends lost 4 bases and 3 bases, in that order; junction bases with no gene match: 5. The CDR3 is 16 residues long. From germline, CDR1 is SGHAT and CDR2 FQNNGV.

This clonotype has a count of ten or more. This rearrangement joins TRBV6-2 or TRBV6-3 to TRBJ2-1, with TRBD2 identical over 8 bases. There are 15 residues in the CDR3. The germline V gene encodes CDR1 MNHEY and CDR2 SVGEGT. Trimming removed 1 base from V and 5 bases from J; junction bases left unmatched: 4. The CDR3: CASSYYDSGDNEQFF. The CDR3 DNA sequence: TGTGCCAGCAGTTACTATGATAGCGGGGACAATGAGCAGTTCTTC.

This clonotype showed up many times. The chain couples TRBV11-2 to TRBJ2-7, with TRBD2 identical over 9 bases. The CDR3 length is 17 residues. Germline V gives CDR1 SGHAT, CDR2 FQNNGV. V lost 4 bases to trimming and J lost 1 base; unmatched junction nucleotides: 11. The CDR3 region is CASSSPRGGRDSYEQYF. The CDR3 region has the DNA TGTGCCAGCAGCTCACCACGGGGCGGGAGGGATTCCTACGAGCAGTACTTC.